This T cell receptor beta chain was retrieved from a study of blood T cell repertoires in COVID-19. The table came from immunoSEQ multiplex PCR; TCRdb's copy has only in-frame clones and leaves some out. The table lists about 480,000 clones, approximately 90% of them singletons. Trimming removed 1 base from V and 3 bases from J, with 25 bases in between. Germline CDR1 is LGHNT and CDR2 is FRNRAP. This CDR3 region has 20 residues. The genes are TRBV12-5 and TRBJ2-1, with D tentatively TRBD2 (6 bases). This TCR derives from a woman under 30 with acute COVID-19. Sequenced sample: PBMCs or T cells enriched from blood (not recorded which). The CDR3 region is CASGLARDLLEREFYNEQFF. In DNA form, the CDR3 reads TGTGCTAGTGGTTTGGCGCGGGACCTACTTGAGCGAGAATTCTACAATGAGCAGTTCTTC.